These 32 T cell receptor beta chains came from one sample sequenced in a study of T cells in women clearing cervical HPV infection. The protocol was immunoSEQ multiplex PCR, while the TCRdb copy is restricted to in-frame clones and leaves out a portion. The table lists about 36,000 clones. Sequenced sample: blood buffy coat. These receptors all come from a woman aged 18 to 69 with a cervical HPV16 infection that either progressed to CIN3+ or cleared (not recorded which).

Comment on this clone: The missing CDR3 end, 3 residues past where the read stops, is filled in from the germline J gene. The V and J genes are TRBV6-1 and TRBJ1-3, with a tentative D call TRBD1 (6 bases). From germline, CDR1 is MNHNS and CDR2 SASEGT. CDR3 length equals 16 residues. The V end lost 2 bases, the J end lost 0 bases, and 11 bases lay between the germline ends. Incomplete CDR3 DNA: TGTGCCAGCAGTGAACCGGGACACCTCTCTGGAAACACC. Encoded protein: CASSEPGHLSGNT. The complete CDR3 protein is CASSEPGHLSGNTIYF.

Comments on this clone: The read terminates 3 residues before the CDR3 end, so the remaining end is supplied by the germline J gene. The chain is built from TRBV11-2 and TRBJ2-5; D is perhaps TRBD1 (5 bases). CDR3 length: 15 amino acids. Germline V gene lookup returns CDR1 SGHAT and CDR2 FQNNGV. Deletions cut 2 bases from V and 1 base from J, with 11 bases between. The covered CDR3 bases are TGTGCCAGCAGCTTATTTGGCAGGGCCCAAGAGACC. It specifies CASSLFGRAQET. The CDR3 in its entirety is CASSLFGRAQETQYF. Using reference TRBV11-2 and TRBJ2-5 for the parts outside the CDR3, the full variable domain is EAGVAQSPRYKIIEKRQSVAFWCNPISGHATLYWYQQILGQGPKLLIQFQNNGVVDDSQLPKDRFSAERLKGVDSTLKIQPAKLEDSAVYLCASSLFGRAQETQYFGPGTRLLVL.

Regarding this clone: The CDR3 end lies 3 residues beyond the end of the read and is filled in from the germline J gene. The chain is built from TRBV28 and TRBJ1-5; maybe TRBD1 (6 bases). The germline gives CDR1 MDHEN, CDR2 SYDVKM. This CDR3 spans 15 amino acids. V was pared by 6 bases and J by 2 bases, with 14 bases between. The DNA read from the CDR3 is TGTGCCAGCAGGTTAAGGGGGGGAGGCAATCAGCCC. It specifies CASRLRGGGNQP. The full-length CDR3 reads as CASRLRGGGNQPQHF.

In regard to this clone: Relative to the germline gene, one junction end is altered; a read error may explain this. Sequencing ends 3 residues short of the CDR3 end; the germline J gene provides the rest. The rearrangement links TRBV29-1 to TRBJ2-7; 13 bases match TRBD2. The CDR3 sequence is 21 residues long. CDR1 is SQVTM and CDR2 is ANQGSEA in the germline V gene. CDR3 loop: CSVEGGRLGTSGADSSYEQYF. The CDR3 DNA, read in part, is TGCAGCGTCGAAGGGGGACGGCTCGGGACTAGCGGGGCCGATTCCTCCTACGAG.

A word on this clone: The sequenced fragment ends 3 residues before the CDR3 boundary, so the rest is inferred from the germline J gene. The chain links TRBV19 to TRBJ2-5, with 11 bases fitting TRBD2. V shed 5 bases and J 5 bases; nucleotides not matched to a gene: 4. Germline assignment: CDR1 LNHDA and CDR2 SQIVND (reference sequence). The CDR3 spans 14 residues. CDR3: CASSPRTSGETQYF. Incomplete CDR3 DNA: TGTGCCAGTAGTCCGCGGACTAGCGGGGAGACC. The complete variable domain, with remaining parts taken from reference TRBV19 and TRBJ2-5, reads DGGITQSPKYLFRKEGQNVTLSCEQNLNHDAMYWYRQDPGQGLRLIYYSQIVNDFQKGDIAEGYSVSREKKESFPLTVTSAQKNPTAFYLCASSPRTSGETQYFGPGTRLLVL.

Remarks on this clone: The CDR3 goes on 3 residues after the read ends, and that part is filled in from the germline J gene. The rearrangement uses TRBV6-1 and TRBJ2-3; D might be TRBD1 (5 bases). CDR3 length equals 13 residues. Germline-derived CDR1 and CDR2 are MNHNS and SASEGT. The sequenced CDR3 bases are TGTGCCAGCAGTGTGAGGACACTGGAGACG. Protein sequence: CASSVRTLET. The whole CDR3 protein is CASSVRTLETQYF.

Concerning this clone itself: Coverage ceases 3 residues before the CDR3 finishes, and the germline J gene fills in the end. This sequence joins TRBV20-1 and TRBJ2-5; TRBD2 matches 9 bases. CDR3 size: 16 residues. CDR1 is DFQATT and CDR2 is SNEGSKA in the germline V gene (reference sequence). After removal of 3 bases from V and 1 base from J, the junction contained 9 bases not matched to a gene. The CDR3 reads CSARGLPSGAQETQYF. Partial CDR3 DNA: TGCAGTGCTAGGGGGTTACCTAGCGGGGCCCAAGAGACC.

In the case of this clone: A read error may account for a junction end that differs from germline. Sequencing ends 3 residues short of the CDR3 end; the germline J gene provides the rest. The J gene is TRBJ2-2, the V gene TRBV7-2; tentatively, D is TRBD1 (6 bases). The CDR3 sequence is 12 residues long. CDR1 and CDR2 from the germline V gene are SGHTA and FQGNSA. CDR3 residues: CASSPHLGALFF. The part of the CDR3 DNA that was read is TGTGCCAGCAGCCCTCACTTGGGGGCG.

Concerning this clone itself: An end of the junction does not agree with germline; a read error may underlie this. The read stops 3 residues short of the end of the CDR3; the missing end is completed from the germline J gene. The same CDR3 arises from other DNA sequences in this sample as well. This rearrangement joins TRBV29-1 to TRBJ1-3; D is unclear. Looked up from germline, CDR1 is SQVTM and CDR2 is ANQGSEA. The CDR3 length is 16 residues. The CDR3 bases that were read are TGCAGCGTTGAAGAATCAGGTCCCCGCTCTGGAAACACG. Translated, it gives CSVEESGPRSGNT. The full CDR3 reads CSVEESGPRSGNTIYF.

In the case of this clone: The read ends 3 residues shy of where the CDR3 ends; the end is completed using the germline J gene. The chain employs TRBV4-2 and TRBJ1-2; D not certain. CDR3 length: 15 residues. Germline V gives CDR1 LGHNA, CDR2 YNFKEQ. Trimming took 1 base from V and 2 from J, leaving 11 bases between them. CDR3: CASSQVKNTNYGYTF. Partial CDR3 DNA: TGTGCCAGCAGCCAAGTAAAAAACACCAACTATGGC.

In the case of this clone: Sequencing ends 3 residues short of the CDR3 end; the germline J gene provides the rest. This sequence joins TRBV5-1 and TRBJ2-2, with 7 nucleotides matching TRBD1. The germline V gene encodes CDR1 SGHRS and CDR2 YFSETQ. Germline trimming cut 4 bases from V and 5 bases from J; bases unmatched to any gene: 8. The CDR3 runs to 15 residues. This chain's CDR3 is CASSADRVGTGELFF. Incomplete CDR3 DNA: TGCGCCAGCAGCGCTGACAGGGTCGGTACCGGGGAG.

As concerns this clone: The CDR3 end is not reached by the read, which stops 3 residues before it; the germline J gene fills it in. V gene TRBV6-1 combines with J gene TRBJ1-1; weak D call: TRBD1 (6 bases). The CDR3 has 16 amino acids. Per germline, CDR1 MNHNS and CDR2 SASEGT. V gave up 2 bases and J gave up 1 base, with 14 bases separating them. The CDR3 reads CASSETLRQANTEAFF. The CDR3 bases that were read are TGTGCCAGCAGTGAAACCCTCCGACAGGCGAACACTGAA.

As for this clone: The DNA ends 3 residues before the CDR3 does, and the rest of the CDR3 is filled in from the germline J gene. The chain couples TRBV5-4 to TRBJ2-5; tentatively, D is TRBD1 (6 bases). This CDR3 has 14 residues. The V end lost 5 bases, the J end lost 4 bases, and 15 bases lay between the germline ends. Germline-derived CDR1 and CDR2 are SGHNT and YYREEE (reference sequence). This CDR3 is CASSYAGVGETQYF. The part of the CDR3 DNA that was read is TGTGCCAGCAGTTACGCAGGGGTAGGAGAGACC.

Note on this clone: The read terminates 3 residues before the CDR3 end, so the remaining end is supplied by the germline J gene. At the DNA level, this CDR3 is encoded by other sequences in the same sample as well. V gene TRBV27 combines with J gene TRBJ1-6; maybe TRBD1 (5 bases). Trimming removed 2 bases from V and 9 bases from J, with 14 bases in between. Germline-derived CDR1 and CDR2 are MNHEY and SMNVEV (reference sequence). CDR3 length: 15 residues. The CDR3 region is CASSLGQGHGSPLHF. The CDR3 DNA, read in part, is TGTGCCAGCAGTTTAGGTCAGGGCCACGGTTCACCC.

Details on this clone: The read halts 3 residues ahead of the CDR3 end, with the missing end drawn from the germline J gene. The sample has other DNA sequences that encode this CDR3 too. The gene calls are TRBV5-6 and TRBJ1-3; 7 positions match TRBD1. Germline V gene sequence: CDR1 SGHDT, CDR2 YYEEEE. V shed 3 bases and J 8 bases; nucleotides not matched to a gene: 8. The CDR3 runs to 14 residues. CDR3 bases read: TGTGCCAGCAGCTCCACGGGACAGTTACACACC. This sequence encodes CASSSTGQLHT. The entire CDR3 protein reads CASSSTGQLHTIYF.

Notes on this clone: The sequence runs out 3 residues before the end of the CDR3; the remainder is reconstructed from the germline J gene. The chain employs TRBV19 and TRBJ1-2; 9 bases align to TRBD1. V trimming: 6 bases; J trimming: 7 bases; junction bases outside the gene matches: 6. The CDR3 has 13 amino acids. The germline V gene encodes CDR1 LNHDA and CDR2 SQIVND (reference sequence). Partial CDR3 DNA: TGTGCCAGTAGCCCGGGACAGGGATTTGGC. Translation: CASSPGQGFG. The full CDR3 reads CASSPGQGFGYTF.

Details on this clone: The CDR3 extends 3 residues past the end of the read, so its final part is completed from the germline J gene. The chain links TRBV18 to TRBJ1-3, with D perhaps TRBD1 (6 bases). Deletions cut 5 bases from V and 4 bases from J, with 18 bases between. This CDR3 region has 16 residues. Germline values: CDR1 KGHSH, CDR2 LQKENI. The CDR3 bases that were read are TGTGCCAGCTCAGGCAACAGGGAACTGCAAGGAAACACC. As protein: CASSGNRELQGNT. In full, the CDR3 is CASSGNRELQGNTIYF.

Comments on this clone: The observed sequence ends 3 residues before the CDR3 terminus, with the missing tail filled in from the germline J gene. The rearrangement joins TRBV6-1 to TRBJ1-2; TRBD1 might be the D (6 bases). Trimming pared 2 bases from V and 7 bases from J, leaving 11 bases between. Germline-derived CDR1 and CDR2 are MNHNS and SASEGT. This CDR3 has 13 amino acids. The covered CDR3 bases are TGTGCCAGCAGTGAACAGGGGAGGGGTGGC. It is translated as CASSEQGRGG. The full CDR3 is CASSEQGRGGYTF.

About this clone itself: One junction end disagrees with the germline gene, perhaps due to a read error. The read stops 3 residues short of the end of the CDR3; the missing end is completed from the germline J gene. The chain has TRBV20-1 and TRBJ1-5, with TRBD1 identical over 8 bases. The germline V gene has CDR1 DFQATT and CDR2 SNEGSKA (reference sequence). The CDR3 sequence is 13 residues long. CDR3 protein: CSARDRGSRPQHF. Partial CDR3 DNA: TGCAGTGCAAGAGACAGGGGAAGTAGGCCC.

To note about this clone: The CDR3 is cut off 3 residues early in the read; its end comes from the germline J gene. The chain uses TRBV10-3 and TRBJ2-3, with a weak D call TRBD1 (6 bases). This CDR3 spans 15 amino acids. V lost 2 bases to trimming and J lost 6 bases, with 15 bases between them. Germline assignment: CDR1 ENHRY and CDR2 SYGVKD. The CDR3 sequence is CAISEGGGTRDTQYF. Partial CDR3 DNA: TGTGCCATCAGTGAGGGTGGGGGCACTCGGGATACG.

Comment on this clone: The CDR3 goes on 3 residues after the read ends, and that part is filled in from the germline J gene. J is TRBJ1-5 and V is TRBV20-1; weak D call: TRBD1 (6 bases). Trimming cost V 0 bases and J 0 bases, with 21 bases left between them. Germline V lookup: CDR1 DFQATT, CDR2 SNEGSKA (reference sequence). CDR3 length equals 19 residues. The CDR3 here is CSARDQREFLGGSNQPQHF. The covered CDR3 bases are TGCAGTGCTAGAGATCAGAGAGAGTTCTTAGGGGGTAGCAATCAGCCC.

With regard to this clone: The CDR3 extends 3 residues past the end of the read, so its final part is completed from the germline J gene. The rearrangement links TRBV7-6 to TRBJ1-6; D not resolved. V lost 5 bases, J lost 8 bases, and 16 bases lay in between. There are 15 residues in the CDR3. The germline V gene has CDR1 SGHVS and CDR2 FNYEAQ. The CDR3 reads CASSPRGSLDSPLHF. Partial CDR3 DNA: TGTGCCAGCAGCCCCCGGGGAAGTCTGGATTCACCC. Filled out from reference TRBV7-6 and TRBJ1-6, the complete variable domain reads GAGVSQSPRYKVTKRGQDVALRCDPISGHVSLYWYRQALGQGPEFLTYFNYEAQQDKSGLPNDRFSAERPEGSISTLTIQRTEQRDSAMYRCASSPRGSLDSPLHFGNGTRLTVT.

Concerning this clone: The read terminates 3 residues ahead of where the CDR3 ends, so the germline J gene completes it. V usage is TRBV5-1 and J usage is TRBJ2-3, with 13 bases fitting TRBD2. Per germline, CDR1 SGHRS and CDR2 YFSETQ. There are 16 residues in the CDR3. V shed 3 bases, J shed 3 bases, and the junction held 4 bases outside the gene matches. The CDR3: CASSSRLAGGTDTQYF. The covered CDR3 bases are TGCGCCAGCAGCTCCCGACTAGCGGGGGGAACAGATACG.

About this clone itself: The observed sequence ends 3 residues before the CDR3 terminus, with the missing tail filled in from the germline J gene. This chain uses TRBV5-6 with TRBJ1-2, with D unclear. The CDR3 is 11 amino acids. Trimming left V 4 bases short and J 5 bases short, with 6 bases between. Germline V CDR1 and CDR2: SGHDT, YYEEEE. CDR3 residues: CASSPGYGYTF. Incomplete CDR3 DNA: TGTGCCAGCAGCCCCGGGTATGGC.

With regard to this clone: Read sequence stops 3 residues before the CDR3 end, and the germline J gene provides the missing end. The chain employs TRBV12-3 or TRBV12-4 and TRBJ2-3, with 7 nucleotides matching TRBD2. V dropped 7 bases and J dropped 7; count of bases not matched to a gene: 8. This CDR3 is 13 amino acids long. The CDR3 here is CASMAGVHNTQYF. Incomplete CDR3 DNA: TGTGCCAGCATGGCGGGGGTGCACAATACG.

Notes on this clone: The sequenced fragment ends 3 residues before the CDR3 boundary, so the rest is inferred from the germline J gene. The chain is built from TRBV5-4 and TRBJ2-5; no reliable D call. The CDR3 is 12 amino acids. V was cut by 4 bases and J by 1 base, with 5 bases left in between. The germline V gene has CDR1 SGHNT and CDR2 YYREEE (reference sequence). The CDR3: CASSILQETQYF. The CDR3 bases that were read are TGTGCCAGCAGCATTCTCCAAGAGACC. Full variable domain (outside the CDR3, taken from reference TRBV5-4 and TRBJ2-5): ETGVTQSPTHLIKTRGQQVTLRCSSQSGHNTVSWYQQALGQGPQFIFQYYREEENGRGNFPPRFSGLQFPNYSSELNVNALELDDSALYLCASSILQETQYFGPGTRLLVL.

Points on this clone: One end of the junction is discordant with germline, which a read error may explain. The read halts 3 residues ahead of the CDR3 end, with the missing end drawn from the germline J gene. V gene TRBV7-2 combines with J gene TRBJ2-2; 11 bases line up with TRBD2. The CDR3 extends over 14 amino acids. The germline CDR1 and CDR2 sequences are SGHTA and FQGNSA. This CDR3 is CASSLAGGIGELFF. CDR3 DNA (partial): TGTGCCAGCAGCCTAGCGGGGGGAATCGGGGAG. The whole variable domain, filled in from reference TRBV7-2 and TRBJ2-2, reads GAGVSQSPSNKVTEKGKDVELRCDPISGHTALYWYRQSLGQGLEFLIYFQGNSAPDKSGLPSDRFSAERTGGSVSTLTIQRTQQEDSAVYLCASSLAGGIGELFFGEGSRLTVL.

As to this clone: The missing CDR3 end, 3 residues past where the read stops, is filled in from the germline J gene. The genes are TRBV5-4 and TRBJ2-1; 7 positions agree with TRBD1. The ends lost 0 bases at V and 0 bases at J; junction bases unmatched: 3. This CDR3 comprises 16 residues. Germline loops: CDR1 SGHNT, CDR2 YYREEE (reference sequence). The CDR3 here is CASSLGQGRSYNEQFF. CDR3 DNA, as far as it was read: TGTGCCAGCAGCTTGGGACAGGGACGCTCCTACAATGAG. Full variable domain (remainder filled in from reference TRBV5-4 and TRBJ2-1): ETGVTQSPTHLIKTRGQQVTLRCSSQSGHNTVSWYQQALGQGPQFIFQYYREEENGRGNFPPRFSGLQFPNYSSELNVNALELDDSALYLCASSLGQGRSYNEQFFGPGTRLTVL.

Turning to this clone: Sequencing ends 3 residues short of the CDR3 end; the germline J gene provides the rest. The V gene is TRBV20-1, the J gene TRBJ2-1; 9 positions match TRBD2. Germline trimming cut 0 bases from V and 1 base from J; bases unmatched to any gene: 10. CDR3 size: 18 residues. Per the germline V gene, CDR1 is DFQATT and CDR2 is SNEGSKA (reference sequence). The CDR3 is CSARDSLSGGLSYNEQFF. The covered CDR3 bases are TGCAGTGCTAGAGATTCCCTTAGCGGGGGACTTTCCTACAATGAG.

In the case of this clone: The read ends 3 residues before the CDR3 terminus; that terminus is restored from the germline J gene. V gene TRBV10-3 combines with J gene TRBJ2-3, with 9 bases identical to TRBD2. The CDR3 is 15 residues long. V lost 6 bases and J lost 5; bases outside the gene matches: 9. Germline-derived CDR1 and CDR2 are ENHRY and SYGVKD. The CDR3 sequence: CAIRAMAGGVDTQYF. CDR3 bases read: TGTGCCATCAGGGCTATGGCGGGGGGGGTAGATACG.

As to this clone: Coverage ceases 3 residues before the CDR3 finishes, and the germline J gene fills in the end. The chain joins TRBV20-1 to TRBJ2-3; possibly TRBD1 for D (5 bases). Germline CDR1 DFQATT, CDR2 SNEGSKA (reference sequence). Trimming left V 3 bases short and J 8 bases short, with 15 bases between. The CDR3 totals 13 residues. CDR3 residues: CSASVSRQGTQYF. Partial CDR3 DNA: TGCAGTGCTAGTGTATCACGCCAGGGTACG.

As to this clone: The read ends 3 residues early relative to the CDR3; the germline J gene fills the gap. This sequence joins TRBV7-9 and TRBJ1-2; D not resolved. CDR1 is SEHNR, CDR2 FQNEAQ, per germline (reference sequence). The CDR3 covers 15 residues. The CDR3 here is CASSLGATLSYDYTF. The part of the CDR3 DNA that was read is TGTGCCAGCAGCTTAGGAGCTACTCTCTCCTACGAC.